These 26 T cell receptor beta chains were sequenced from one sample in a study of T cell responses to AZD1222 COVID-19 vaccine (dated by TCRdb to the early 2020s). The meaning of the sample's time point label: about 28 days (+/-7) after the second vaccine dose. Library preparation employed the immunoSEQ multiplex PCR assay. Held by TCRdb, this immuneACCESS table contains in-frame sequences only and omits some clones. Under half of the omission traces to an unresolved V gene where checked; the cause of the rest is unknown. The table for this sample lists roughly 120,000 clones; 75% to 90% of them were counted only once. Just over 2.5% of the sample is taken by the ten largest. The starting material was peripheral blood, obtained 28 days after the second AZD1222 dose. The receptors derive from an adult who received the AZD1222 COVID-19 vaccine.

The chain couples TRBV13 to TRBJ1-3; D may be TRBD1 (6 bases). Germline V gene data show CDR1 as PRHDT and CDR2 as FYEKMQ (reference sequence). V lost 6 bases and J 15 bases, leaving 18 bases between the germline ends. The length of the CDR3 is 12 residues. DNA of the CDR3: TGTGCCAGCAGGCGATTTGGGGGCGCTGGATATTTT. Amino acid sequence: CASRRFGGAGYF.

V gene TRBV5-4 combines with J gene TRBJ2-1, with D possibly called TRBD1 or TRBD2 (5 bases each). Trimming took off 4 bases at V and 6 bases at J, with 17 bases between the two ends. CDR1 and CDR2 from the germline V gene are SGHNT and YYREEE (reference sequence). The CDR3 is 15 amino acids. CDR3 sequence reads: CASSLALGAGNEQFF. The CDR3 DNA reads TGTGCCAGCAGCCTGGCCCTAGGGGCGGGCAATGAGCAGTTCTTC.

The chain couples TRBV19 to TRBJ1-1; possibly TRBD1 for D (6 bases). V was shortened by 8 bases and J by 5 bases, with 15 bases between the two germline ends. This CDR3 comprises 13 residues. Looked up from germline, CDR1 is LNHDA and CDR2 is SQIVND (reference sequence). Here the CDR3 reads CASLRGGWTEAFF. DNA of the CDR3: TGTGCCAGTCTCCGAGGGGGGTGGACTGAAGCTTTCTTT.

This rearrangement joins TRBV14 to TRBJ1-1, with a weak D call TRBD1 (5 bases). Germline loops: CDR1 SGHDN, CDR2 FVKESK. The V end lost 5 bases, the J end lost 2 bases, and 9 bases lay between the germline ends. CDR3 length: 13 residues. The CDR3 here is CASSEGLNTEAFF. In DNA, the CDR3 is TGTGCCAGCAGCGAGGGGCTAAACACTGAAGCTTTCTTT. Drawing the rest from reference TRBV14 and TRBJ1-1, the complete variable domain is EAGVTQFPSHSVIEKGQTVTLRCDPISGHDNLYWYRRVMGKEIKFLLHFVKESKQDESGMPNNRFLAERTGGTYSTLKVQPAELEDSGVYFCASSEGLNTEAFFGQGTRLTVV.

V is TRBV29-1 and J is TRBJ1-1; D may be TRBD1 (6 bases). This CDR3 spans 13 amino acids. Germline CDR1 is SQVTM and CDR2 is ANQGSEA. Trimming stripped 7 bases from V and 4 bases from J, with 16 bases between. The CDR3: CSATLGRGTEAFF. The CDR3 bases are TGCAGCGCAACCTTGGGCAGGGGCACTGAAGCTTTCTTT.

V gene TRBV6-1 combines with J gene TRBJ1-1; 10 bases fit TRBD1. CDR1 is MNHNS and CDR2 is SASEGT in the germline V gene. The V and J ends lost 7 bases and 2 bases, in that order; junction bases with no gene match: 4. The CDR3 consists of 14 residues. This chain's CDR3 is CASKKTGGNTEAFF. DNA for the CDR3: TGTGCCAGCAAAAAGACAGGGGGCAACACTGAAGCTTTCTTT.

The rearrangement uses TRBV18 and TRBJ2-7; 9 bases are a match to TRBD1. CDR1 and CDR2 (germline): KGHSH, LQKENI. The V segment lost 6 bases and the J segment 6 bases; nucleotides outside the gene matches: 12. The CDR3 runs 15 residues. The CDR3 reads CASSLRTGAVGEQYF. CDR3 in DNA: TGTGCCAGCTCCCTAAGGACAGGGGCGGTGGGCGAGCAGTACTTC.

The V gene is TRBV6-5, the J gene TRBJ2-7; D could derive from TRBD1 or TRBD2 (6 bases each). The CDR3 runs 14 residues. The germline CDR1 and CDR2 sequences are MNHEY and SVGAGI. Between the trimmed V and J ends, which lost 7 bases and 1 base, there was a span of 14 bases. Here the CDR3 DNA reads TGTGCCAGCAAGGAGGGACACTTTTCCTACGAGCAGTACTTC. Its translation is CASKEGHFSYEQYF.

Only one count was recorded for this clone. This chain uses TRBV2 with TRBJ1-6; D gene uncertain. Germline V lookup: CDR1 SNHLY, CDR2 FYNNEI. CDR3 length: 14 amino acids. Trimming removed 5 bases from V and 5 bases from J, with 10 bases in between. The CDR3 region is CASSPRVHNSPLHF. The DNA for the CDR3 is TGTGCCAGCAGTCCGCGGGTCCATAATTCACCCCTCCACTTT.

The rearrangement joins TRBV5-5 to TRBJ1-2; TRBD1 agrees at 9 bases. CDR1 and CDR2 from the germline V gene are SGHKS and YYEKEE (reference sequence). This CDR3 is 13 amino acids long. J gave up 8 bases and V 4 bases, and 6 bases lay outside the gene matches. The CDR3 spells CASSSGTGLGYTF. The CDR3 DNA reads TGTGCCAGCAGCAGCGGGACAGGGCTAGGCTACACCTTC.

In DNA form, the CDR3 reads TGTGCCAGCAGCCGCGACAGACAGAGCACAGATACGCAGTATTTT. Its protein is CASSRDRQSTDTQYF. The J gene is TRBJ2-3, the V gene TRBV7-2, with D possibly being TRBD1 (5 bases). Germline values: CDR1 SGHTA, CDR2 FQGNSA. There are 15 residues in the CDR3. V was pared by 5 bases and J by 0 bases, with 12 bases between.

The rearrangement uses TRBV5-1 and TRBJ2-5; 10 bases are shared with TRBD2. The trim removed 0 bases at V and 2 bases at J, leaving 7 bases unmatched. Germline loops: CDR1 SGHRS, CDR2 YFSETQ. The CDR3 is 17 amino acids. The CDR3, as DNA: TGCGCCAGCAGCTTGGGATGGACTAGCGGACTACAAGAGACCCAGTACTTC. The encoded protein is CASSLGWTSGLQETQYF.

The chain carries TRBV5-4 and TRBJ2-5; no definite D call. V shed 0 bases and J shed 1 base, with 7 bases lying between them. CDR1 and CDR2 from the germline V gene are SGHNT and YYREEE (reference sequence). This CDR3 has 14 residues. The CDR3 spells CASSLAGIQETQYF. DNA of the CDR3: TGTGCCAGCAGCTTGGCTGGTATCCAAGAGACCCAGTACTTC.

This chain links TRBV5-4 with TRBJ2-3, with TRBD2 matching 10 bases. Trimming cost V 0 bases and J 6 bases; bases outside gene matches: 10. The CDR3 contains 17 residues. From germline, CDR1 is SGHNT and CDR2 YYREEE (reference sequence). For the CDR3, the DNA is TGTGCCAGCAGCTTGGCGACCCTAGCGGGGGCGGCCGATACGCAGTATTTT. It translates to CASSLATLAGAADTQYF. Full variable domain (rest looked up from reference TRBV5-4 and TRBJ2-3): ETGVTQSPTHLIKTRGQQVTLRCSSQSGHNTVSWYQQALGQGPQFIFQYYREEENGRGNFPPRFSGLQFPNYSSELNVNALELDDSALYLCASSLATLAGAADTQYFGPGTRLTVL.

The J gene is TRBJ2-5, the V gene TRBV7-2; 7 bases match TRBD1. CDR1 is SGHTA, CDR2 FQGNSA, per germline. The CDR3 is made up of 13 amino acids. V gave up 5 bases and J gave up 2 bases; unmatched junction bases: 2. CDR3 in amino acids: CASSVGQQETQYF. CDR3 sequence (DNA): TGTGCCAGCAGCGTGGGACAGCAAGAGACCCAGTACTTC.

As for this clone: Within the sample, other DNA sequences also encode this same CDR3. The chain employs TRBV2 and TRBJ1-5, with no clear D. Germline CDR1 and CDR2: SNHLY and FYNNEI. V lost 3 bases and J 4 bases, leaving 4 bases between the germline ends. The CDR3 has 12 amino acids. DNA of the CDR3: TGTGCCAGCAGTGACAGTAATCAGCCCCAGCATTTT. Its translation is CASSDSNQPQHF. Drawing the rest from reference TRBV2 and TRBJ1-5, the complete variable domain is EPEVTQTPSHQVTQMGQEVILRCVPISNHLYFYWYRQILGQKVEFLVSFYNNEISEKSEIFDDQFSVERPDGSNFTLKIRSTKLEDSAMYFCASSDSNQPQHFGDGTRLSIL.

This clone turned up a few times. This chain joins TRBV5-1 and TRBJ2-3; D is uncertain. Deletions cut 2 bases from V and 2 bases from J, with 9 bases between. This CDR3 comprises 14 residues. Germline assignment: CDR1 SGHRS and CDR2 YFSETQ. The CDR3 spells CASSLGQTTDTQYF. CDR3 DNA: TGCGCCAGCAGCTTAGGGCAGACCACAGATACGCAGTATTTT.

The V gene is TRBV28, the J gene TRBJ1-5; perhaps TRBD1 as D (6 bases). The CDR3 has 13 amino acids. V was cut by 9 bases and J by 4 bases, with 13 bases left in between. The germline CDR1 and CDR2 sequences are MDHEN and SYDVKM. The chain's CDR3 is CASYRDKNQPQHF. The CDR3 DNA reads TGTGCCAGTTACCGGGACAAAAATCAGCCCCAGCATTTT.

This chain joins TRBV19 and TRBJ2-2; D could derive from TRBD1 or TRBD2 (5 bases each). Per the germline V gene, CDR1 is LNHDA and CDR2 is SQIVND (reference sequence). The CDR3 covers 15 residues. The V and J ends lost 5 bases and 0 bases respectively, with 10 bases between them. CDR3 protein: CASSVGGTNTGELFF. The CDR3 DNA sequence: TGTGCCAGTAGTGTTGGGGGAACGAACACCGGGGAGCTGTTTTTT.

The chain has TRBV28 and TRBJ1-1; D is perhaps TRBD1 (6 bases). This CDR3 is 17 amino acids long. V gave up 3 bases and J gave up 0 bases, with 17 bases separating them. Germline-derived CDR1 and CDR2 are MDHEN and SYDVKM. The DNA for the CDR3 is TGTGCCAGCAGTTTCGGGACAAGGAAACCTATGAACACTGAAGCTTTCTTT. Translated: CASSFGTRKPMNTEAFF. Combining the CDR3 with reference TRBV28 and TRBJ1-1 gives the whole variable domain DVKVTQSSRYLVKRTGEKVFLECVQDMDHENMFWYRQDPGLGLRLIYFSYDVKMKEKGDIPEGYSVSREKKERFSLILESASTNQTSMYLCASSFGTRKPMNTEAFFGQGTRLTVV.

The CDR3: CASSREKTYGYTF. The CDR3 DNA follows: TGTGCCAGCAGCCGGGAAAAGACCTATGGCTACACCTTC. The chain carries TRBV4-2 and TRBJ1-2; D gene ambiguous. Trimming cost V 4 bases and J 4 bases, with 10 bases left between them. The CDR3 consists of 13 residues. Germline CDR1 reads LGHNA; CDR2 reads YNFKEQ.

The gene calls are TRBV19 and TRBJ1-5; weak D call: TRBD1 (5 bases). The V and J ends lost 0 bases and 5 bases respectively, with 14 bases between them. The CDR3 loop spans 16 amino acids. CDR1 and CDR2 (germline): LNHDA, SQIVND (reference sequence). CDR3 sequence (DNA): TGTGCCAGTAGTATAGATGCGGCAGGGCTTGATCAGCCCCAGCATTTT. Translated: CASSIDAAGLDQPQHF.

The chain couples TRBV11-1 to TRBJ2-1; D call uncertain. The CDR3 has 11 residues. Germline V CDR1 and CDR2: SGHAT, FQDESV (reference sequence). The V and J ends lost 7 bases and 8 bases respectively, with 9 bases between them. In nucleotides, the CDR3 is TGTGCCAGCACCTCACGAGATGAGCAGTTCTTC. Its protein is CASTSRDEQFF.

This clone was observed once. The chain is built from TRBV9 and TRBJ2-5; D ambiguous. Germline V gene lookup returns CDR1 SGDLS and CDR2 YYNGEE. V gave up 0 bases and J gave up 1 base, with 7 bases separating them. The CDR3 is made up of 14 amino acids. CDR3 protein: CASSVGPVQETQYF. CDR3 sequence (DNA): TGTGCCAGCAGCGTAGGTCCGGTCCAAGAGACCCAGTACTTC.

The V gene is TRBV10-1, the J gene TRBJ1-1, with no clear D. CDR1 and CDR2 (germline): WNHNN, SYGVQD (reference sequence). Between the trimmed V and J ends, which lost 8 bases and 5 bases, there was a span of 12 bases. CDR3 length equals 12 residues. CDR3 loop: CASRTEATEAFF. The CDR3 DNA reads as TGCGCCAGCCGCACAGAAGCAACTGAAGCTTTCTTT.

V usage is TRBV28 and J usage is TRBJ1-4; D is ambiguous. Trimming took off 3 bases at V and 17 bases at J, with 16 bases between the two ends. Per the germline V gene, CDR1 is MDHEN and CDR2 is SYDVKM. CDR3 length: 12 amino acids. CDR3: CASSLLREAAFF. CDR3 DNA sequence: TGTGCCAGCAGTTTGCTACGGGAGGCTGCCTTTTTT.